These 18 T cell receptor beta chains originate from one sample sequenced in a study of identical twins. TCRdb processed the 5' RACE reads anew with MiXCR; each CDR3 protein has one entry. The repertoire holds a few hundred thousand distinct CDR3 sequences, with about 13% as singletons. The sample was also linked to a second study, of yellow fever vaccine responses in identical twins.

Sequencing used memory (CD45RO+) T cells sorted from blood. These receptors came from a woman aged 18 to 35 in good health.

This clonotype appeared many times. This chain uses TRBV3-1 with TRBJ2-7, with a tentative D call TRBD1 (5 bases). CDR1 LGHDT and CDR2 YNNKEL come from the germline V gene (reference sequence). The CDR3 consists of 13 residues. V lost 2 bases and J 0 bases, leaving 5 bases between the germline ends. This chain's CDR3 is CASSQRGSYEQYF. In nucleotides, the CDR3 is TGTGCCAGCAGCCAAAGGGGCTCCTACGAGCAGTACTTC.

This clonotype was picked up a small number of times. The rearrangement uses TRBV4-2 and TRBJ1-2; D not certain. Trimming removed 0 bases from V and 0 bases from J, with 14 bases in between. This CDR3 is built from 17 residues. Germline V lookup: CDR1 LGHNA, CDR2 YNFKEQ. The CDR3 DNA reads TGTGCCAGCAGCCAAGACCTGTTGGCTGGAGCTAACTATGGCTACACCTTC. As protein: CASSQDLLAGANYGYTF.

This CDR3 is CASSPDPRGEQFF. CDR3 coding DNA: TGTGCCAGCAGCCCCGACCCTAGGGGGGAGCAGTTCTTC. The chain carries TRBV7-9 and TRBJ2-1; the D gene is possibly TRBD1 (6 bases). The CDR3 covers 13 residues. V lost 5 bases and J lost 10, with 15 bases in between. In germline, CDR1 is SEHNR, CDR2 FQNEAQ (reference sequence). Full variable domain (remainder filled in from reference TRBV7-9 and TRBJ2-1): DTGVSQNPRHKITKRGQNVTFRCDPISEHNRLYWYRQTLGQGPEFLTYFQNEAQLEKSRLLSDRFSAERPKGSFSTLEIQRTEQGDSAMYLCASSPDPRGEQFFGPGTRLTVL.

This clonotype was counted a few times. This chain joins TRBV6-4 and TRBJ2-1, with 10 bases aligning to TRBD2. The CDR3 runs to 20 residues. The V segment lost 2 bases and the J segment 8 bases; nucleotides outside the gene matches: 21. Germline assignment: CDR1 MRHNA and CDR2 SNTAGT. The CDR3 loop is CASSDGEGGTSGKGSYEQFF. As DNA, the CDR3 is TGTGCCAGCAGTGACGGGGAAGGAGGAACTAGCGGGAAGGGGAGCTATGAGCAGTTCTTC.

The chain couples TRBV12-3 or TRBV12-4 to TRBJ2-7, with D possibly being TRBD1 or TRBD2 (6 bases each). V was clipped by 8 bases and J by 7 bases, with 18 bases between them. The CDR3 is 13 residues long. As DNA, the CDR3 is TGTGCCAGCTCGTATAGGGGGGCGGCGGAGCAGTACTTC. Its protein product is CASSYRGAAEQYF.

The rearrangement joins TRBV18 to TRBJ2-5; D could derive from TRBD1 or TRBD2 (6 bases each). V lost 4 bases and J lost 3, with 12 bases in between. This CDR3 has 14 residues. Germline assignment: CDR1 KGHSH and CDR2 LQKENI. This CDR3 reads CASSLPGAKETQYF. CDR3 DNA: TGTGCCAGCTCACTACCGGGGGCGAAAGAGACCCAGTACTTC.

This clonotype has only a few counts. The CDR3 nucleotides read TGTGCCAGCAGCCAGGGGACTCATAACACTGAAGCTTTCTTT. Translation gives CASSQGTHNTEAFF. The chain joins TRBV7-2 to TRBJ1-1; tentative D call: TRBD1 (6 bases). Germline V CDR1 and CDR2: SGHTA, FQGNSA. V lost 5 bases and J lost 2, with 12 bases in between. This CDR3 is 14 amino acids long. Full variable domain (rest looked up from reference TRBV7-2 and TRBJ1-1): GAGVSQSPSNKVTEKGKDVELRCDPISGHTALYWYRQSLGQGLEFLIYFQGNSAPDKSGLPSDRFSAERTGGSVSTLTIQRTQQEDSAVYLCASSQGTHNTEAFFGQGTRLTVV.

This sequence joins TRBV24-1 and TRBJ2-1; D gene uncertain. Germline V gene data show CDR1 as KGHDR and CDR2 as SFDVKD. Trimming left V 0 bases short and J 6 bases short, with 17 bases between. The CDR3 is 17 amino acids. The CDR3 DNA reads TGTGCCACCAGTGATTTGTCCCCCAGCCGAGATAGCAATGAGCAGTTCTTC. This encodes CATSDLSPSRDSNEQFF.

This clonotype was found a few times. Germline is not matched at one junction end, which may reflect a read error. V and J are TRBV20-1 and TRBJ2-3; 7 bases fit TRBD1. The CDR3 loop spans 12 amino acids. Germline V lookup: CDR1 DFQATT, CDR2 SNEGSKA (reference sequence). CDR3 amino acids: CSARGDRSPDNF. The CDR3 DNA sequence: TGCAGTGCTAGAGGGGACAGATCCCCGGACAATTTT.

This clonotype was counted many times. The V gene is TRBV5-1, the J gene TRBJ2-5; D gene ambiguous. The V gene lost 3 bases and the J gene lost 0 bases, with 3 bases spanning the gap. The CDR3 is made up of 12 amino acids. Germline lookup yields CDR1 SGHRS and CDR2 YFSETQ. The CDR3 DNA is TGCGCCAGCAGCTGGAACCAAGAGACCCAGTACTTC. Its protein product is CASSWNQETQYF.

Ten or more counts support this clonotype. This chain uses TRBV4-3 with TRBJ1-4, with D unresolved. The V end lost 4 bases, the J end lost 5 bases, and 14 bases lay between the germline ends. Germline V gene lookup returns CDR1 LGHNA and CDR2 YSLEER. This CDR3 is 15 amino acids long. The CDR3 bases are TGCGCCAGCAGCCGGAACCCGGGAATAAATGAAAAACTGTTTTTT. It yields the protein CASSRNPGINEKLFF.

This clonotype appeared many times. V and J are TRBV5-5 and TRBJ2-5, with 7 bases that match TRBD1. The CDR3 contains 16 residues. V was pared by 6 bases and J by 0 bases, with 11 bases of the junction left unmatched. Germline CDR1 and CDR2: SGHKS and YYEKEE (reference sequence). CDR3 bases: TGTGCCAGCACCGAAGGGACAGCGATGTACCAAGAGACCCAGTACTTC. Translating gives CASTEGTAMYQETQYF. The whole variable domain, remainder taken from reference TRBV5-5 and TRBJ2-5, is DAGVTQSPTHLIKTRGQQVTLRCSPISGHKSVSWYQQVLGQGPQFIFQYYEKEERGRGNFPDRFSARQFPNYSSELNVNALLLGDSALYLCASTEGTAMYQETQYFGPGTRLLVL.

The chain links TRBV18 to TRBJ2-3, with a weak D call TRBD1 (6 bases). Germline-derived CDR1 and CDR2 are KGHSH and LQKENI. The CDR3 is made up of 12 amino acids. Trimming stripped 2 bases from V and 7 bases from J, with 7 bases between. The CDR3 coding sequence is TGTGCCAGCTCACCAGGGGGCTATACGCAGTATTTT. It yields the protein CASSPGGYTQYF.

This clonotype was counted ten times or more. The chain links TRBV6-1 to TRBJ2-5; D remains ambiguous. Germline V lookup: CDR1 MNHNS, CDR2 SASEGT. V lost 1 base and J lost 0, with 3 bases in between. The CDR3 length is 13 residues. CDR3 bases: TGTGCCAGCAGTGAAGGTTACCAAGAGACCCAGTACTTC. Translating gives CASSEGYQETQYF.

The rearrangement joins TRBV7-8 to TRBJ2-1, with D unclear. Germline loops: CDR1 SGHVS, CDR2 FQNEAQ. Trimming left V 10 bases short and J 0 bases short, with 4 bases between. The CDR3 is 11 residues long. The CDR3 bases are TGTGCCATGGGCTCCTACAATGAGCAGTTCTTC. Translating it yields CAMGSYNEQFF. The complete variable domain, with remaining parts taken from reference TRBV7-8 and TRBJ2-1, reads GAGVSQSPRYKVAKRGQDVALRCDPISGHVSLFWYQQALGQGPEFLTYFQNEAQLDKSGLPSDRFFAERPEGSVSTLKIQRTQQEDSAVYLCAMGSYNEQFFGPGTRLTVL.

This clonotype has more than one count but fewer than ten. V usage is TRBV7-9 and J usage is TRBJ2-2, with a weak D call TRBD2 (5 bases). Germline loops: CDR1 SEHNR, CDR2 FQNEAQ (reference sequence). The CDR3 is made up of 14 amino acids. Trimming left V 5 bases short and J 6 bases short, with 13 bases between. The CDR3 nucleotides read TGTGCCAGCAGCCCTCTAGCTCGGGCCGGGGAGCTGTTTTTT. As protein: CASSPLARAGELFF. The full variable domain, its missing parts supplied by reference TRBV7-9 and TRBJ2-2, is DTGVSQNPRHKITKRGQNVTFRCDPISEHNRLYWYRQTLGQGPEFLTYFQNEAQLEKSRLLSDRFSAERPKGSFSTLEIQRTEQGDSAMYLCASSPLARAGELFFGEGSRLTVL.

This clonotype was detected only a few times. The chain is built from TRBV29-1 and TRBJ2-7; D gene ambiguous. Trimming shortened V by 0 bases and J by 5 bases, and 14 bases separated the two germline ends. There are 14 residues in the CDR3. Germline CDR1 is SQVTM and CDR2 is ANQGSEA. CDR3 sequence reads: CSVEESSGLNEQYF. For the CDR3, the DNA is TGCAGCGTTGAAGAGTCGTCAGGCCTGAACGAGCAGTACTTC.

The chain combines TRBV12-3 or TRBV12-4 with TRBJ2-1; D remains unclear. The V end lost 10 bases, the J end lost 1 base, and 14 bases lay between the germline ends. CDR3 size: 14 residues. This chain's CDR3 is CATGDSGSYNEQFF. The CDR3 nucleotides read TGTGCCACTGGGGATAGTGGTTCCTACAATGAGCAGTTCTTC.